Listed here are 10 T cell receptor beta chains from one sample, sequenced in a study of shared clonotypes between healthy human individuals. Selected positively for CCR7 and CD45RO-negative, naive CD8 cells excluded terminally differentiated effector memory CD45RA+ cells. Data came from immunoSEQ multiplex PCR; TCRdb stores just in-frame clones and leaves some out. Of 760,000 or so clones listed, about 97% are singletons. Input material: naive CD8+ T cells sorted from blood. Every receptor here comes from a man between 25 and 39 years old in good health.

The rearrangement uses TRBV28 and TRBJ1-5, with D tentatively TRBD1 (6 bases). CDR1 is MDHEN, CDR2 SYDVKM, per germline. This CDR3 has 19 residues. V was pared by 6 bases and J by 0 bases, with 24 bases between. The DNA for the CDR3 is TGTGCCAGCAGCTCCCTGGGGGCAGGGCTTCTTTATAGCAATCAGCCCCAGCATTTT. The encoded protein is CASSSLGAGLLYSNQPQHF.

V is TRBV18 and J is TRBJ2-7, with 7 bases matching TRBD1. The CDR3 spans 14 residues. J lost 4 bases, V lost 5 bases, and 8 bases had no gene match. The germline V gene has CDR1 KGHSH and CDR2 LQKENI. The CDR3 region is CASSATGVPYEQYF. For the CDR3, the DNA is TGTGCCAGCTCAGCTACAGGGGTTCCTTACGAGCAGTACTTC.

The chain employs TRBV4-2 and TRBJ2-7; 8 nucleotides match TRBD1. The V and J ends lost 4 bases and 2 bases, in that order; junction bases with no gene match: 1. The CDR3 loop spans 13 amino acids. The germline gives CDR1 LGHNA, CDR2 YNFKEQ. In nucleotides, the CDR3 is TGTGCCAGCAGCCCGGGACAGGCCTACGAGCAGTACTTC. It translates to CASSPGQAYEQYF.

V gene TRBV27 combines with J gene TRBJ1-1; D is unclear. V dropped 6 bases and J dropped 5 bases, with 25 bases sitting between them. Germline V CDR1 and CDR2: MNHEY, SMNVEV (reference sequence). The CDR3 covers 17 residues. CDR3 loop: CASREEPLGYGGTEAFF. CDR3 DNA: TGTGCCAGCAGGGAAGAACCTCTGGGATACGGTGGAACTGAAGCTTTCTTT.

This chain joins TRBV10-3 and TRBJ2-3; D is perhaps TRBD1 (5 bases). The CDR3 runs 13 residues. CDR1 and CDR2 from the germline V gene are ENHRY and SYGVKD. V lost 2 bases, J lost 6 bases, and 9 bases lay in between. The CDR3 DNA sequence: TGTGCCATCAGTGAGGGGGCTTCCGATACGCAGTATTTT. Protein: CAISEGASDTQYF.

In this sample, this clone turned up once. The chain links TRBV29-1 to TRBJ2-5; D perhaps matches TRBD1 (5 bases). The CDR3 has 13 residues. Trimming left V 0 bases short and J 4 bases short, with 9 bases between. CDR1 SQVTM and CDR2 ANQGSEA come from the germline V gene. The CDR3 region has the DNA TGCAGCGTTGAAGAAGGGGATGGAGAGACCCAGTACTTC. It translates to CSVEEGDGETQYF.

The CDR3 coding sequence is TGCAGCGTTGAAATTTGGGGTGGGGCTAGCGGAACCTCAATCCAAGAGACCCAGTACTTC. Residues: CSVEIWGGASGTSIQETQYF. The V call is TRBV29-1, the J call TRBJ2-5; 7 nucleotides agree with TRBD2. CDR1 is SQVTM and CDR2 is ANQGSEA in the germline V gene. The CDR3 runs 20 residues. V gave up 2 bases and J gave up 1 base; unmatched junction bases: 22.

The rearrangement joins TRBV14 to TRBJ2-6; perhaps TRBD2 as D (6 bases). Between the trimmed V and J ends, which lost 8 bases and 2 bases, there was a span of 7 bases. The V gene's germline CDR1 is SGHDN and CDR2 FVKESK. The CDR3 is made up of 13 amino acids. The CDR3 nucleotides read TGTGCCAGCGGGGGGACTGGGGCCAACGTCCTGACTTTC. The encoded protein is CASGGTGANVLTF.

The V call is TRBV9, the J call TRBJ2-1; TRBD2 is a possible D gene (6 bases). The germline V gene has CDR1 SGDLS and CDR2 YYNGEE. V shed 3 bases and J shed 7 bases, with 11 bases lying between them. This CDR3 has 13 amino acids. The CDR3 spells CASSGTNKNEQFF. The CDR3, as DNA: TGTGCCAGCAGCGGGACTAATAAAAATGAGCAGTTCTTC.

The V and J genes are TRBV5-4 and TRBJ1-1; D unclear. CDR3 length: 13 amino acids. V was cut by 0 bases and J by 0 bases, with 3 bases left in between. CDR1 and CDR2 from the germline V gene are SGHNT and YYREEE (reference sequence). In nucleotides, the CDR3 is TGTGCCAGCAGCTTGGGATTGAACACTGAAGCTTTCTTT. It codes for CASSLGLNTEAFF. Looking up the rest from reference TRBV5-4 and TRBJ1-1 gives the full variable domain: ETGVTQSPTHLIKTRGQQVTLRCSSQSGHNTVSWYQQALGQGPQFIFQYYREEENGRGNFPPRFSGLQFPNYSSELNVNALELDDSALYLCASSLGLNTEAFFGQGTRLTVV.